A selection of T cell receptor beta chains follows, all from one sample in a study of T cell repertoires in cytomegalovirus infection. TCRdb re-called the reads through MiXCR, storing one row per CDR3 protein. The sample carries fewer than 300,000 distinct CDR3 sequences, around 25% recorded once. The sample was PBMCs. The receptor set was obtained from a human donor in good health (CMV status not recorded). Some clones in this sample may be carry-over from other donors' samples. Both conserved end residues are part of each CDR3. Each record gives: clone size, D gene, V gene, J gene, CDR3 protein, CDR3 DNA. D genes are given only for firm matches. The size field is filled for only some rows; it gives once, few, many or a size class.

few,TRBD1,TRBV5-1,TRBJ1-1,CASSSGQVGSRAFF,TGCGCCAGCAGCTCCGGACAGGTAGGGTCCCGAGCTTTCTTT
-,-,TRBV7-3,TRBJ1-6,CASSLLQGNSPLHF,TGTGCCAGCAGCTTACTACAGGGTAATTCACCCCTCCACTTT
-,-,TRBV7-2,TRBJ2-2,CASSLSLVTGELFF,TGTGCCAGCAGCTTAAGTCTCGTCACCGGGGAGCTGTTTTTT
-,TRBD1,TRBV5-1,TRBJ2-7,CASSLSGTEPYEQYF,TGCGCCAGCAGCCTCTCCGGGACAGAACCTTACGAGCAGTACTTC
few,-,TRBV29-1,TRBJ2-2,CSVGQYTGELFF,TGCAGCGTGGGCCAATACACCGGGGAGCTGTTTTTT
-,-,TRBV7-3,TRBJ2-2,CASSLTSGIFPGELFF,TGTGCCAGCAGCTTAACCTCAGGGATTTTCCCCGGGGAGCTGTTTTTT
-,-,TRBV11-2,TRBJ2-5,CASSLDLRGTQYF,TGTGCCAGCAGCTTAGATCTGCGGGGGACCCAGTACTTC
-,-,TRBV29-1,TRBJ1-1,CSAVGGGDTNTEAFF,TGCAGCGCAGTTGGTGGCGGGGACACGAACACTGAAGCTTTCTTT
few,-,TRBV7-2,TRBJ1-3,CASSRGGANTIYF,TGTGCCAGCAGCCGGGGGGGGGCGAACACCATATATTTT
-,TRBD1,TRBV7-9,TRBJ2-3,CASSLDRVSTDTQYF,TGTGCCAGCAGCCTCGACAGGGTTAGCACAGATACGCAGTATTTT
few,-,TRBV28,TRBJ2-3,CASSLRGALDTQYF,TGTGCCAGCAGTTTACGGGGGGCCCTAGATACGCAGTATTTT
-,-,TRBV2,TRBJ2-7,CASSEAGTPLYEQYF,TGTGCCAGCAGTGAAGCGGGGACACCACTCTACGAGCAGTACTTC
-,TRBD1,TRBV29-1,TRBJ1-4,CSVEDRGGGRLFF,TGCAGCGTTGAGGACAGGGGGGGGGGTCGACTGTTTTTT
few,-,TRBV28,TRBJ1-5,CAGQLASNQPQHF,TGTGCCGGCCAGTTGGCTAGCAATCAGCCCCAGCATTTT
few,TRBD2,TRBV2,TRBJ2-3,CASSAEGSGITDTQYF,TGTGCCAGCAGCGCAGAGGGGAGCGGGATCACAGATACGCAGTATTTT
-,TRBD2,TRBV5-1,TRBJ2-3,CASSLMTSGGADTQYF,TGCGCCAGCAGCTTGATGACTAGCGGGGGGGCAGATACGCAGTATTTT
few,-,TRBV20-1,TRBJ2-1,CSARDQRTTPYNEQFF,TGCAGTGCTAGAGATCAACGGACTACCCCCTACAATGAGCAGTTCTTC
-,TRBD1,TRBV6-1,TRBJ2-7,CASSEWGSGGTYEQYF,TGTGCCAGCAGTGAATGGGGGTCAGGGGGTACCTACGAGCAGTACTTC
few,TRBD2,TRBV4-1,TRBJ2-7,CASSQEGLGLGVSSGGGNEQYF,TGCGCCAGCAGCCAAGAGGGGCTCGGGTTGGGGGTCTCTAGCGGGGGAGGCAACGAGCAGTACTTC
few,-,TRBV29-1,TRBJ1-5,CSVGRGNQPQHF,TGCAGCGTTGGCAGAGGGAATCAGCCCCAGCATTTT
-,-,TRBV7-2,TRBJ1-5,CASSPPYGPQHF,TGTGCCAGCAGCCCTCCATACGGGCCCCAGCATTTT
-,TRBD1,TRBV7-9,TRBJ2-7,CASSLNAQGVLPYEQYF,TGTGCCAGCAGCTTAAACGCTCAGGGGGTCCTACCCTACGAGCAGTACTTC
-,-,TRBV6-6,TRBJ2-7,CASSYQAVLFSYEQYF,TGTGCCAGCAGTTACCAAGCGGTTCTCTTTTCCTACGAGCAGTACTTC
-,-,TRBV4-1,TRBJ1-5,CASSQDVGKGPQHF,TGCGCCAGCAGCCAAGATGTGGGGAAGGGGCCCCAGCATTTT
once,TRBD1,TRBV15,TRBJ2-7,CATSRKGQHYEQYF,TGTGCCACCAGCAGGAAGGGACAGCACTACGAGCAGTACTTC
few,-,TRBV7-6,TRBJ2-7,CASSFVNPYEQYF,TGTGCCAGCAGCTTTGTAAATCCCTACGAGCAGTACTTC